This TCR beta chain was obtained from a study of blood T cells in healthy people across ages. Findings and caveats of the study: No one knew whether donors had CMV, which possibly confounded expanded clonotype changes.

Through a sample-barcoded 5' primer and a J-beta primer mix, a second PCR was run for roughly 7 to 11 cycles. TCRdb analysed the 5' RACE reads with MiXCR anew, one entry per CDR3 protein. The sample records approximately 800,000 distinct CDR3 sequences, approximately 25% being singletons. The ends lost 2 bases at V and 6 bases at J; junction bases unmatched: 3. In germline, CDR1 is PRHDT, CDR2 FYEKMQ (reference sequence). The CDR3 has 15 residues. This clonotype was seen a few times. Its antigen is not known. These data were also filed under a second study, of T cells of mothers and their children. That report adds: An overlap that was slightly higher, though non-significant, was seen in related mother-child pairs versus unrelated pairs.

Sequenced: blood. The sequence came from a boy between 10 and 17 years old in good health. The chain carries TRBV13 and TRBJ2-7; 14 bases are shared with TRBD2. CDR3 DNA sequence: TGTGCCAGCAGCTTAAAGGGACTAGCGGGAGTCGAGCAGTACTTC. Translated, it gives CASSLKGLAGVEQYF.